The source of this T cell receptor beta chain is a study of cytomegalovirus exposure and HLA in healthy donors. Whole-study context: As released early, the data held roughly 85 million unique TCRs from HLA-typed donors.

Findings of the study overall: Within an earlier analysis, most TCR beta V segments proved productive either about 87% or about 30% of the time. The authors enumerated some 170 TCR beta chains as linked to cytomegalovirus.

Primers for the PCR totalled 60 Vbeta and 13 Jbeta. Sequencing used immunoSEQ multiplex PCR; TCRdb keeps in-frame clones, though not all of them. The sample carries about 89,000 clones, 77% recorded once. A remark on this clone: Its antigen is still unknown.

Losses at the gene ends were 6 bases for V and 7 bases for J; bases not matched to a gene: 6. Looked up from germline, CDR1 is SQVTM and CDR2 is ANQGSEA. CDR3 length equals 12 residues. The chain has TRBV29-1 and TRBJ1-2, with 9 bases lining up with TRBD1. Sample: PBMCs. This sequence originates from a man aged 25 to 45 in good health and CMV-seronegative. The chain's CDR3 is CSVEKGQGGYTF. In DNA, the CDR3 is TGCAGCGTAGAAAAGGGACAGGGTGGCTACACCTTC.